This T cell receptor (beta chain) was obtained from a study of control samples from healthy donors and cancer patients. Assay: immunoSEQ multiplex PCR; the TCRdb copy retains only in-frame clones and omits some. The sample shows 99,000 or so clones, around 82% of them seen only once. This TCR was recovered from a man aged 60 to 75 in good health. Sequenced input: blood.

The CDR3 reads CASSPILEGAGNEQFF. The CDR3 region has the DNA TGTGCCAGCTCCCCAATCTTGGAGGGGGCCGGGAATGAGCAGTTCTTC. This chain joins TRBV28 and TRBJ2-1; D is perhaps TRBD1 (7 bases). V lost 8 bases and J 7 bases, leaving 24 bases between the germline ends. The length of the CDR3 is 16 residues. In germline, CDR1 is MDHEN, CDR2 SYDVKM. Filled out from reference TRBV28 and TRBJ2-1, the complete variable domain reads DVKVTQSSRYLVKRTGEKVFLECVQDMDHENMFWYRQDPGLGLRLIYFSYDVKMKEKGDIPEGYSVSREKKERFSLILESASTNQTSMYLCASSPILEGAGNEQFFGPGTRLTVL.